The 27 T cell receptor beta chains reported below all come from one sample, sequenced in a study of identical twins. TCRdb used MiXCR to reprocess the 5' RACE reads, holding one entry per CDR3 protein. The sample has 240,000 or so distinct CDR3 sequences, more than 9.5% seen once. These data were also filed under a second study, of yellow fever vaccine responses in identical twins.

Specimen: memory (CD45RO+) T cells sorted from blood. The receptors originated from a young woman in good health.

This clonotype showed up many times. The V call is TRBV3-1, the J call TRBJ2-4; the D is unclear. The germline V gene encodes CDR1 LGHDT and CDR2 YNNKEL (reference sequence). The CDR3 extends over 17 amino acids. V lost 0 bases, J lost 2 bases, and 14 bases lay in between. The CDR3 loop reads CASSQDGTTSSKNIQYF. The CDR3 DNA reads as TGTGCCAGCAGCCAAGATGGAACAACTTCATCCAAAAACATTCAGTACTTC. The full variable domain, in which reference TRBV3-1 and TRBJ2-4 provide the parts outside the CDR3, is DTAVSQTPKYLVTQMGNDKSIKCEQNLGHDTMYWYKQDSKKFLKIMFSYNNKELIINETVPNRFSPKSPDKAHLNLHINSLELGDSAVYFCASSQDGTTSSKNIQYFGAGTRLSVL.

This clonotype was seen repeatedly, ten times or more. The V and J genes are TRBV15 and TRBJ2-1, with TRBD2 matching 13 bases. Unmatched junction bases numbered 8, after V lost 2 bases and J lost 7 bases. The length of the CDR3 is 17 residues. Looked up from germline, CDR1 is LNHNV and CDR2 is YYDKDF (reference sequence). The CDR3 region has the DNA TGTGCCACCAGCAGACTCGGACTAGCGGGAGAGGGTAATGAGCAGTTCTTC. It specifies CATSRLGLAGEGNEQFF.

There are many counts of this clonotype. The chain couples TRBV24-1 to TRBJ2-1; D ambiguous. Trimming pared 4 bases from V and 2 bases from J, leaving 11 bases between. CDR1 is KGHDR and CDR2 is SFDVKD in the germline V gene. The CDR3 sequence is 15 residues long. As DNA, the CDR3 is TGTGCCACCAGTGACCCACGGCCCCCCTACAATGAGCAGTTCTTC. It yields the protein CATSDPRPPYNEQFF.

The chain employs TRBV30 and TRBJ2-1, with 7 nucleotides matching TRBD2. Germline CDR1 is GTSNPN and CDR2 is SVGIG (reference sequence). This CDR3 has 15 amino acids. After removal of 2 bases from V and 0 bases from J, the junction contained 4 bases not matched to a gene. The CDR3 protein is CAWSPGGSSYNEQFF. The CDR3 bases are TGTGCCTGGAGTCCGGGCGGGAGCTCCTACAATGAGCAGTTCTTC.

The chain recombines TRBV7-6 with TRBJ2-6; a weak D match, TRBD1 (5 bases). Germline CDR1 SGHVS, CDR2 FNYEAQ. This CDR3 spans 18 amino acids. Trimming took off 10 bases at V and 1 base at J, with 23 bases between the two ends. The DNA of the CDR3 is TGTGCCATCAGTAAAAATAGACAGTTTCTTTCTGGGGCCAACGTCCTGACTTTC. This translates into CAISKNRQFLSGANVLTF.

This sequence joins TRBV6-5 and TRBJ2-7; D is perhaps TRBD1 (5 bases). V was shortened by 0 bases and J by 4 bases, with 13 bases between the two germline ends. Germline V gives CDR1 MNHEY, CDR2 SVGAGI. This CDR3 spans 15 amino acids. CDR3 coding DNA: TGTGCCAGCAGTTACTCGAGTCAGGGCTGGTACGAGCAGTACTTC. It is translated as CASSYSSQGWYEQYF.

Many counts were recorded for this clonotype. The J gene is TRBJ1-4, the V gene TRBV6-5, with D possibly TRBD1 on 6 matching bases. The V end lost 0 bases, the J end lost 5 bases, and 7 bases lay between the germline ends. In germline, CDR1 is MNHEY, CDR2 SVGAGI. The CDR3 length is 14 residues. Here the CDR3 reads CASSYSQGNEKLFF. The CDR3 nucleotides read TGTGCCAGCAGTTACTCCCAGGGGAATGAAAAACTGTTTTTT.

This clonotype was seen a few times. This chain links TRBV4-1 with TRBJ2-2; D is unresolved. This CDR3 has 16 residues. The V gene lost 1 base and the J gene lost 1 base, with 10 bases spanning the gap. CDR1 and CDR2 (germline): MGHRA, YSYEKL. DNA for the CDR3: TGCGCCAGCAGCCAAGGGTTCCGACTGAACACCGGGGAGCTGTTTTTT. Its protein is CASSQGFRLNTGELFF.

V usage is TRBV6-5 and J usage is TRBJ1-1; TRBD1 aligns across 7 bases. The CDR3 extends over 16 amino acids. The germline CDR1 and CDR2 sequences are MNHEY and SVGAGI. The J segment lost 0 bases and the V segment lost 4 bases, leaving 8 bases of the junction unmatched. CDR3 sequence reads: CASSLTTGTLNTEAFF. The CDR3 nucleotides are TGTGCCAGCAGTTTAACGACAGGGACTCTGAACACTGAAGCTTTCTTT.

In its sample, this clonotype was seen many times. The chain links TRBV9 to TRBJ1-1, with 8 bases identical to TRBD1. With 2 bases clipped from V and 9 bases from J, the junction kept 21 bases outside the gene matches. From germline, CDR1 is SGDLS and CDR2 YYNGEE. The CDR3 covers 18 residues. The CDR3 DNA sequence: TGTGCCAGCAGCGTCAGACCACCCGGCGGGGGACAGGAGTTTCAAGCTTTCTTT. Its translation is CASSVRPPGGGQEFQAFF.

This clonotype was seen more than once but under ten times. The rearrangement uses TRBV6-2 or TRBV6-3 and TRBJ2-1; a weak D match, TRBD2 (6 bases). The germline V gene encodes CDR1 MNHEY and CDR2 SVGEGT. The CDR3 consists of 15 residues. Trimming left V 7 bases short and J 7 bases short, with 20 bases between. CDR3 nucleotides: TGTGCCAGCACTATGAACGGGAGAAGTAATAATGAGCAGTTCTTC. Amino acids: CASTMNGRSNNEQFF.

As to this clonotype: One junction end disagrees with the germline gene, perhaps due to a read error. The chain combines TRBV10-3 with TRBJ2-2; 12 nucleotides align to TRBD2. The CDR3 runs to 18 residues. The germline V gene has CDR1 ENHRY and CDR2 SYGVKD. CDR3 nucleotide sequence: TGTGCCTTCAGTTTCCCTGGACTAGCGGGGCCGGCCGCCGGGGAGCTGTTTTTT. The encoded protein is CAFSFPGLAGPAAGELFF.

The chain links TRBV6-1 to TRBJ1-1, with a tentative D call TRBD1 (5 bases). CDR3 length equals 14 residues. V was trimmed by 7 bases and J by 2 bases, leaving 14 bases between them. Germline assignment: CDR1 MNHNS and CDR2 SASEGT. CDR3 region: CASTPGHLNTEAFF. The CDR3, as DNA: TGTGCCAGCACCCCTGGACACCTCAACACTGAAGCTTTCTTT.

The chain joins TRBV5-1 to TRBJ2-7, with 9 nucleotides matching TRBD1. The CDR3 has 15 residues. Germline CDR1 and CDR2: SGHRS and YFSETQ. The V gene end was trimmed by 5 bases and the J gene end by 6 bases; junction bases not matched to a gene: 12. The CDR3 reads CASSPTGTGTFEQYF. The CDR3 DNA follows: TGCGCCAGCAGTCCGACCGGGACAGGGACGTTCGAGCAGTACTTC.

This clonotype came up a few times. V is TRBV7-2 and J is TRBJ2-7; 8 bases map to TRBD2. The V gene's germline CDR1 is SGHTA and CDR2 FQGNSA. The V and J ends lost 1 base and 4 bases, in that order; junction bases with no gene match: 9. The CDR3 length is 16 residues. The CDR3 is CASSLVAREGPYEQYF. CDR3 coding DNA: TGTGCCAGCAGCTTAGTGGCCCGGGAGGGCCCTTACGAGCAGTACTTC.

The rearrangement joins TRBV5-5 to TRBJ2-3; 8 bases are shared with TRBD1. CDR3 length: 16 residues. The germline V gene encodes CDR1 SGHKS and CDR2 YYEKEE (reference sequence). V lost 5 bases to trimming and J lost 4 bases; unmatched junction nucleotides: 12. CDR3 protein: CASSSGRQGASDTQYF. In DNA, the CDR3 is TGTGCCAGCAGTTCGGGTAGGCAGGGGGCCTCAGATACGCAGTATTTT.

The chain carries TRBV29-1 and TRBJ2-3; the D gene is possibly TRBD1 (5 bases). Germline CDR1 SQVTM, CDR2 ANQGSEA. Trimming took 5 bases from V and 4 from J, leaving 16 bases between them. The CDR3 length is 14 residues. The DNA of the CDR3 is TGCAGCGTTAGGATCAGGGTCATGTCAGATACGCAGTATTTT. Translating gives CSVRIRVMSDTQYF.

V gene TRBV5-1 combines with J gene TRBJ2-1; 8 bases align to TRBD1. This CDR3 comprises 14 residues. Germline CDR1 and CDR2: SGHRS and YFSETQ. Unmatched junction bases numbered 8, after V lost 4 bases and J lost 8 bases. The CDR3: CASSPGAGGDEQFF. As DNA, the CDR3 is TGCGCCAGCAGCCCGGGGGCAGGGGGCGATGAGCAGTTCTTC. The complete variable domain, with remaining parts taken from reference TRBV5-1 and TRBJ2-1, reads KAGVTQTPRYLIKTRGQQVTLSCSPISGHRSVSWYQQTPGQGLQFLFEYFSETQRNKGNFPGRFSGRQFSNSRSEMNVSTLELGDSALYLCASSPGAGGDEQFFGPGTRLTVL.

The chain combines TRBV7-3 with TRBJ1-2; D possibly corresponds to TRBD1 (6 bases). This CDR3 comprises 13 residues. V lost 4 bases to trimming and J lost 4 bases, with 10 bases between them. CDR1 is SGHTA and CDR2 is FQGTGA in the germline V gene. The chain's CDR3 is CASSYGGLYGYTF. The CDR3, as DNA: TGTGCCAGCAGCTACGGGGGGCTCTATGGCTACACCTTC.

This clonotype was seen ten or more times. The V and J genes are TRBV27 and TRBJ2-7; D gene unclear. This CDR3 comprises 13 residues. Germline CDR1 and CDR2: MNHEY and SMNVEV (reference sequence). V was cut by 0 bases and J by 3 bases, with 6 bases left in between. The CDR3 loop is CASSLSWRYEQYF. The CDR3 DNA reads as TGTGCCAGCAGTTTATCCTGGCGCTACGAGCAGTACTTC.

This clonotype showed up just a few times. The chain couples TRBV7-2 to TRBJ2-5; a weak D match, TRBD1 (6 bases). Trimming removed 5 bases from V and 0 bases from J, with 13 bases in between. The CDR3 sequence is 15 residues long. Germline V gene sequence: CDR1 SGHTA, CDR2 FQGNSA. The CDR3 nucleotides are TGTGCCAGCAGCCCAACAGGGATTGACCAAGAGACCCAGTACTTC. Its protein is CASSPTGIDQETQYF.

This chain uses TRBV29-1 with TRBJ2-2; 11 nucleotides match TRBD2. The CDR3 covers 19 residues. Germline CDR1 reads SQVTM; CDR2 reads ANQGSEA. V gave up 3 bases and J gave up 1 base; unmatched junction bases: 13. The CDR3 nucleotides read TGCAGCGTTGAGTGGTTAGCGGGAGGGCCGGGAGTGAACACCGGGGAGCTGTTTTTT. Encoded protein: CSVEWLAGGPGVNTGELFF.

A few counts support this clonotype. The rearrangement links TRBV11-2 to TRBJ1-2; unclear D gene. Germline V CDR1 and CDR2: SGHAT, FQNNGV. This CDR3 contains 12 residues. V lost 1 base to trimming and J lost 4 bases, with 4 bases between them. The DNA for the CDR3 is TGTGCCAGCAGCTTAGCGACCTATGGCTACACCTTC. Protein sequence: CASSLATYGYTF.

This clonotype has ten or more counts. The V call is TRBV7-3, the J call TRBJ2-3; D remains ambiguous. Trimming removed 0 bases from V and 0 bases from J, with 4 bases in between. The germline gives CDR1 SGHTA, CDR2 FQGTGA. The CDR3 runs to 14 residues. CDR3 in amino acids: CASSLTQSTDTQYF. CDR3 sequence (DNA): TGTGCCAGCAGCTTAACTCAGAGCACAGATACGCAGTATTTT.

This clonotype was observed a handful of times. The gene calls are TRBV12-3 or TRBV12-4 and TRBJ2-7; D remains unclear. The CDR3 length is 12 residues. The V end was cut by 7 bases, the J end by 6 bases, with 13 bases between. The chain's CDR3 is CASNSNGREQYF. The CDR3 DNA sequence: TGTGCCAGCAACAGCAATGGGCGCGAGCAGTACTTC.

The chain has TRBV20-1 and TRBJ1-2, with D possibly matching TRBD1 (6 bases). CDR3 size: 12 residues. In germline, CDR1 is DFQATT, CDR2 SNEGSKA (reference sequence). Trimming shortened V by 4 bases and J by 7 bases, and 13 bases separated the two germline ends. CDR3 region: CSANIGGGGYTF. The CDR3 DNA follows: TGCAGTGCTAATATAGGGGGTGGTGGCTACACCTTC.

This clonotype was counted only a few times. The genes are TRBV27 and TRBJ2-7; possibly TRBD1 for D (5 bases). V dropped 2 bases and J dropped 7 bases, with 15 bases sitting between them. The CDR3 totals 14 residues. Germline V gives CDR1 MNHEY, CDR2 SMNVEV (reference sequence). For the CDR3, the DNA is TGTGCCAGCAGTTTAAATCTCCGACAGTCTGAGCAGTACTTC. This gives the protein CASSLNLRQSEQYF.